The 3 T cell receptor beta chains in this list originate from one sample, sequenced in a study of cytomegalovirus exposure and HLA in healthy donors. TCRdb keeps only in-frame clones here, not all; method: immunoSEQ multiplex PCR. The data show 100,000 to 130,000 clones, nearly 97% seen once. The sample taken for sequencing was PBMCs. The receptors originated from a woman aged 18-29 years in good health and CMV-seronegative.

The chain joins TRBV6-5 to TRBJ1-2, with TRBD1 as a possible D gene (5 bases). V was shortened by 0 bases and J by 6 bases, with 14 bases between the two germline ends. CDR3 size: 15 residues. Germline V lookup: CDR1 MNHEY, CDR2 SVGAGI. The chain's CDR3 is CASSYSVGAEHGYTF. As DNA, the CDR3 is TGTGCCAGCAGTTACTCCGTTGGGGCTGAGCATGGCTACACCTTC.

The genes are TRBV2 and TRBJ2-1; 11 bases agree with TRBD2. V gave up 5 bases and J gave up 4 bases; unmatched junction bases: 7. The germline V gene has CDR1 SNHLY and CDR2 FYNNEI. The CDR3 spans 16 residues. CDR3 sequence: CASSILAGGRYNEQFF. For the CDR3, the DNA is TGTGCCAGCAGTATTTTAGCGGGGGGGCGATACAATGAGCAGTTCTTC.

This chain's CDR3 is CASHGGASPADTQYF. CDR3 nucleotides: TGTGCCAGTCACGGGGGGGCTTCCCCCGCAGATACGCAGTATTTT. The chain is built from TRBV19 and TRBJ2-3; 8 positions match TRBD2. Per the germline V gene, CDR1 is LNHDA and CDR2 is SQIVND (reference sequence). This CDR3 has 15 residues. V trimming: 8 bases; J trimming: 4 bases; junction bases outside the gene matches: 11. Full variable domain (missing parts from reference TRBV19 and TRBJ2-3): DGGITQSPKYLFRKEGQNVTLSCEQNLNHDAMYWYRQDPGQGLRLIYYSQIVNDFQKGDIAEGYSVSREKKESFPLTVTSAQKNPTAFYLCASHGGASPADTQYFGPGTRLTVL.